The rows below give T cell receptor beta chains drawn from one sample of a study of T cells after yellow fever vaccination. TCRdb independently ran MiXCR on the 5' RACE reads; one entry per CDR3 protein. The repertoire holds 320,000 or so distinct CDR3 sequences, roughly 8.6% seen once, with approximately 15% in the top ten. The specimen comprised PBMCs, sampled approximately 47 days after the first yellow fever vaccination. The receptor source for this set is a man aged 18-30 years who received the YFV17D yellow fever vaccine. CDR3s include the opening cysteine and the closing phenylalanine or tryptophan. The order of the fields is D gene, V gene, clone size, CDR3 protein. The D gene is left open where the match is weak. The size of a clone is reported for some rows only, either as once, few or many, or as a class for expanded clones.

>TRBD1|TRBV12-5|once
CASGSGQGSYNEQFF
>-|TRBV27|few
CASSLGGRTNWDTGELFF
>-|TRBV7-2|few
CASSLSRSADTQYF
>-|TRBV13|few
CASSLARRMYQETQYF
>TRBD1|TRBV4-3|-
CASSQVPVGQGVYEQYF
>-|TRBV5-6|many
CASSSLSGTYAYEQYF
>-|TRBV5-1|many
CASSLDTLNYGYTF
>TRBD2|TRBV5-1|few
CASGRGESYEQYF
>TRBD1|TRBV25-1|-
CASSAGQGSIDTQYF
>-|TRBV6-2/TRBV6-3|-
CASRSVANQPQHF
>TRBD1|TRBV4-3|few
CASSPRQGDYGYTF
>TRBD1|TRBV7-2|-
CASSVRQGTGELFF
>-|TRBV5-1|few
CASSFVTANTGELFF
>TRBD1|TRBV20-1|few
CSARDYQGASDTQYF
>-|TRBV23-1|few
CASSQTGRGTEAFF
>TRBD2|TRBV7-7|-
CASSSTSGGLTGELFF
>TRBD1|TRBV11-2|-
CASSFLLGTVYNEQFF
>-|TRBV3-1|few
CASSQEESAQYF
>-|TRBV7-6|few
CASTRFRKGTREKLFF
>TRBD1|TRBV4-3|-
CASSQDVGTANTEAFF
>-|TRBV7-2|many
CASSLDTSSYEQYF
>-|TRBV25-1|many
CASRGGGTQYF
>-|TRBV12-3/TRBV12-4|-
CASSLTQGIGMNTEAFF
>-|TRBV29-1|-
CSVDWGSGDGETQYF
>-|TRBV2|-
CASSGRPPGSYSNQPQHF
>TRBD1|TRBV20-1|few
CSAPTGGDYGYTF
>-|TRBV4-1|-
CASSQRQYTDTQYF
>TRBD1|TRBV4-1|-
CASSQQDRFSDTQYF
>TRBD1|TRBV5-1|-
CASSSDRGLSYNEQFF
>-|TRBV7-9|few
CAGQAGWSPLHF
>TRBD2|TRBV10-3|few
CAISSGGAYTTGELFF
>-|TRBV7-9|few
CASSGRLLTLLHEQFF
>-|TRBV7-7|few
CATTVPGRNQPQHF
>TRBD1|TRBV30|-
CACHEGQGAYEQYF
>-|TRBV20-1|few
CSARGTVLSNQPQHF
>TRBD2|TRBV20-1|-
CSAPLAGARDEQFF
>-|TRBV7-3|many
CASSFGSGSETQYF
>-|TRBV10-1|-
CASSERRLDEQYF
>-|TRBV4-1|few
CASSATNSPGQHF
>TRBD1|TRBV5-1|many
CASSRQGGNTEAFF
>-|TRBV28|few
CARGHPQGYQETQYF
>-|TRBV20-1|few
CSVLRGGKETQYF
>TRBD1|TRBV6-1|-
CASSAPGQGSLEQYF
>-|TRBV12-3/TRBV12-4|-
CASSLGDGQGPQHF
>-|TRBV20-1|few
CSAGVPGANVLTF
>TRBD2|TRBV11-1|few
CASSLAVITGLAGPETQYF
>-|TRBV7-9|few
CASSFKENSYNEQFF
>-|TRBV5-6|-
CASRSGEVQETQYF
>-|TRBV7-2|many
CASSYTGLQETQYF
>-|TRBV9|few
CASSVQVAGYGYTF
>-|TRBV9|few
CASSVLSGRFTDTQYF
>-|TRBV12-3/TRBV12-4|few
CASSYGGEGNQPQHF